The 2 T cell receptor beta chains below all came from one sample that was sequenced in a study of Graves' ophthalmopathy and Graves' hyperthyroidism. As the template, RNA transcripts were used to amplify TCR beta CDR3 regions. RT-PCR with HTBI primers came first, then second-round multiplex PCR. Via MiXCR, TCRdb re-called the multiplex PCR reads, giving one row per CDR3 protein. This table holds a few hundred thousand distinct CDR3 sequences, 17% found once. Sequencing was done on a sample of peripheral blood. The receptor source for this set is an adult woman with stable Graves' hyperthyroidism.

There are many counts of this clonotype. The chain recombines TRBV19 with TRBJ2-4; maybe TRBD2 (5 bases). Germline-derived CDR1 and CDR2 are LNHDA and SQIVND (reference sequence). Trimming took 5 bases from V and 11 from J, leaving 16 bases between them. CDR3 length equals 13 residues. CDR3 residues: CASSDAGGGVQYF. CDR3 sequence (DNA): TGTGCCAGTAGTGATGCAGGCGGAGGCGTTCAGTACTTC.

This clonotype was picked up many times. V usage is TRBV27 and J usage is TRBJ1-2; 9 bases fit TRBD1. There are 16 residues in the CDR3. V shed 4 bases and J 6 bases; nucleotides not matched to a gene: 12. Looked up from germline, CDR1 is MNHEY and CDR2 is SMNVEV (reference sequence). The CDR3 bases are TGTGCCAGCAGTTCTCACTCACAGGGGGCAGGAGATGGCTACACCTTC. Protein product: CASSSHSQGAGDGYTF.